The T cell receptor beta chain described here comes from a study of blood T cell repertoires in COVID-19 (dated by TCRdb to the early 2020s). Background for the entire study: Samples covering the acute and convalescent phases of COVID-19 were provided by collaborators in the United States, Italy and Spain. The prospective study material was composed of cDNA or gDNA derived from T cells, B-cell-depleted T cells, or PBMCs. Deeply sampled blood TCRbeta repertoires from subjects exposed to, actively infected with, or recovered from COVID-19 were included in the dataset. The repertoires were released in a freely available public database intended as a resource for research on the immune response to SARS-CoV-2. The samples were drawn from two sources: the first 160 participants of the ongoing ImmuneRACE study, and 1,200 or so subjects contributed by 6 global collaborators. A de-identified subject ID, COVID-19 status, age in years and sex were almost always included in the sample metadata. Where available, HLA class I and class II types were obtained from metadata supplied by the sample provider rather than from assay-based typing. What the work shows at the level of the full study, not this receptor alone: The quantity of clinical and demographic metadata differed by source and by participant and was supplied without curation.

TCRbeta CDR3 regions were amplified from genomic DNA using the immunoSEQ Assay, a bias-controlled multiplex PCR. Per the source publication's procedure: The number of nucleated cells in each sample was estimated by amplification of reference gene primers within the assay. To quantify the absolute abundance of each unique TCRbeta CDR3 rearrangement, sequence reads were collapsed and filtered. Productive Simpson clonality was computed per sample as the square root of Simpson's diversity index over productive rearrangements. Here the immuneACCESS table is served through TCRdb, limited to in-frame sequences with V and J called. Missing clones are a known gap in these copies; in checked studies unresolved V genes cover under half, and the rest lacks a known reason. Clonal size and the V and J genes are those of that table, whereas D and trimming came from the DNA. This sample lists more than 200,000 clones; 80% to 85% were detected once. The ten largest clones represent over 9.5% of the sample.

One collaborating source in Seattle enrolled patients during active infection and followed them longitudinally through the course of disease. Each collaborating institution followed its own protocols to collect whole blood in K2EDTA tubes. For TCRbeta analysis, collaborators shipped samples as frozen whole blood, isolated PBMCs, or DNA extracted from either of those sample types. On this clone: Its specific antigen is unknown. No clone much larger than this one lies a single base away; base qualities are absent.

V is pruned by 2 bases and J by 5 bases, leaving 5 bases of the junction without a gene match. The germline V gene supplies CDR1 MDHEN and CDR2 SYDVKM. From cysteine to phenylalanine, the CDR3 is 14 amino acids long. Only CDR3 DNA remains: 42 bases, in frame from the first base. The chain uses TRBV28 and TRBJ1-2; TRBD1 matches 7 bases in the middle. This receptor was obtained from a woman of 80 years or more with COVID-19, enrolled during active disease. The sequenced material came from peripheral blood. This receptor has the CDR3 CASSLETGSYGYTF. The sequence in DNA is TGTGCCAGCAGTTTAGAGACAGGGAGTTATGGCTACACCTTC.